A single sample is the source of the 13 T cell receptor beta chains below, sequenced in a study of T cells after somatic rescue of genetic block. Assay used: immunoSEQ multiplex PCR; TCRdb lists only in-frame clones, some missing. The top ten clones hold approximately 3% of a sample with around 67,000 clones, 92% of them seen once. Sample: peripheral blood mononuclear cells (PBMCs). The origin of the receptors is a man aged 35-49 years.

The chain uses TRBV6-6 and TRBJ2-3; 7 nucleotides agree with TRBD1. From germline, CDR1 is MNHNY and CDR2 SVGAGI (reference sequence). V dropped 5 bases and J dropped 3; count of bases not matched to a gene: 11. The CDR3 sequence is 16 residues long. This CDR3 reads CASSHTPYRGTDTQYF. In nucleotides, the CDR3 is TGTGCCAGCAGTCACACCCCCTACAGGGGAACAGATACGCAGTATTTT.

The chain employs TRBV11-3 and TRBJ1-6; D is undetermined. In germline, CDR1 is SGHNT, CDR2 YENEEA. The CDR3 sequence is 14 residues long. Deletions cut 3 bases from V and 10 bases from J, with 13 bases between. CDR3 amino acids: CASSLQSVGSPLHF. The CDR3 nucleotides read TGTGCCAGCAGCTTGCAGTCAGTAGGATCACCCCTCCACTTT.

The genes are TRBV20-1 and TRBJ2-1; D is perhaps TRBD2 (5 bases). This CDR3 has 11 amino acids. Germline CDR1 DFQATT, CDR2 SNEGSKA (reference sequence). V was cut by 6 bases and J by 9 bases, with 12 bases left in between. This CDR3 is CSAPLGSEQFF. The CDR3 region has the DNA TGCAGTGCCCCGTTGGGGAGTGAGCAGTTCTTC.

The V and J genes are TRBV4-2 and TRBJ1-1; perhaps TRBD1 as D (5 bases). Trimming removed 4 bases from V and 1 base from J, with 10 bases in between. Germline CDR1 reads LGHNA; CDR2 reads YNFKEQ. The CDR3 is made up of 14 amino acids. CDR3 loop: CASSPKTGNTEAFF. CDR3 coding DNA: TGTGCCAGCAGCCCCAAAACAGGGAACACTGAAGCTTTCTTT.

V usage is TRBV5-1 and J usage is TRBJ2-2; D remains unclear. Germline assignment: CDR1 SGHRS and CDR2 YFSETQ. The CDR3 has 16 amino acids. Trimming pared 0 bases from V and 1 base from J, leaving 10 bases between. The CDR3 coding sequence is TGCGCCAGCAGCTTGGAGATAGGTTTGAACACCGGGGAGCTGTTTTTT. This sequence encodes CASSLEIGLNTGELFF.

The V gene is TRBV6-1, the J gene TRBJ2-4; 10 nucleotides align to TRBD2. V shed 2 bases, J shed 5 bases, and the junction held 6 bases outside the gene matches. CDR3 size: 16 residues. The germline V gene has CDR1 MNHNS and CDR2 SASEGT. CDR3: CASSEISGGRENIQYF. The CDR3 DNA reads as TGTGCCAGCAGTGAAATTAGCGGGGGGAGGGAAAACATTCAGTACTTC.

This chain joins TRBV7-2 and TRBJ2-3, with 7 positions matching TRBD2. Trimming took 4 bases from V and 4 from J; bases not matched to a gene: 2. Germline V CDR1 and CDR2: SGHTA, FQGNSA. The CDR3 loop spans 13 amino acids. The CDR3 DNA follows: TGTGCCAGCAGCTCTGGGGGGGCAGATACGCAGTATTTT. Translation gives CASSSGGADTQYF.

The chain couples TRBV9 to TRBJ2-5; TRBD1 agrees at 7 bases. Germline assignment: CDR1 SGDLS and CDR2 YYNGEE. V shed 4 bases, J shed 6 bases, and the junction held 12 bases outside the gene matches. CDR3 length equals 15 residues. This CDR3 reads CASSPDGQEIQTQYF. The CDR3 bases are TGTGCCAGCAGCCCTGACGGACAGGAGATACAGACCCAGTACTTC.

The chain recombines TRBV11-2 with TRBJ1-5; D may be TRBD1 (5 bases). The germline V and J ends were trimmed by 0 bases and 3 bases, with 9 bases remaining between them. This CDR3 is 15 amino acids long. Germline CDR1 and CDR2: SGHAT and FQNNGV. CDR3 protein: CASSLDRDSNQPQHF. CDR3 nucleotide sequence: TGTGCCAGCAGCTTAGACAGGGATTCCAATCAGCCCCAGCATTTT.

The J gene is TRBJ2-3, the V gene TRBV7-2, with a possible D match to TRBD2 (6 bases). V gave up 0 bases and J gave up 6 bases, with 13 bases separating them. The CDR3 is 15 residues long. Per the germline V gene, CDR1 is SGHTA and CDR2 is FQGNSA. CDR3 nucleotides: TGTGCCAGCAGCTTAGCCGGAGGGCGCCGGGATACGCAGTATTTT. Its translation is CASSLAGGRRDTQYF.

This chain links TRBV5-4 with TRBJ2-7; TRBD1 matches at 10 bases. The germline CDR1 and CDR2 sequences are SGHNT and YYREEE (reference sequence). The CDR3 runs to 14 residues. J gave up 6 bases and V 3 bases, and 6 bases lay outside the gene matches. The CDR3 reads CASSSGTGAVEQYF. Here the CDR3 DNA reads TGTGCCAGCAGCTCCGGGACAGGGGCGGTCGAGCAGTACTTC.

The CDR3 region has the DNA TGTGCCAGCAGCTTAGACGGCACCTTCTACGAGCAGTACTTC. This codes for CASSLDGTFYEQYF. V usage is TRBV7-9 and J usage is TRBJ2-7; D remains ambiguous. Looked up from germline, CDR1 is SEHNR and CDR2 is FQNEAQ (reference sequence). The CDR3 totals 14 residues. V lost 1 base to trimming and J lost 3 bases, with 10 bases between them.

V gene TRBV6-5 combines with J gene TRBJ1-5; D is unclear. The CDR3 extends over 14 amino acids. Germline values: CDR1 MNHEY, CDR2 SVGAGI. The V end was cut by 6 bases, the J end by 2 bases, with 11 bases between. The CDR3 reads CASRGQLGNQPQHF. CDR3 nucleotide sequence: TGTGCCAGCAGAGGGCAGTTAGGCAATCAGCCCCAGCATTTT.